This TCR beta chain was captured by sequencing in a study of shared clonotypes between healthy human individuals. Assay: immunoSEQ multiplex PCR; the TCRdb copy retains only in-frame clones and omits some. Of about 490,000 clones in the sample, around 80% were seen once. The V segment lost 6 bases and the J segment 3 bases; nucleotides outside the gene matches: 3. The CDR3 covers 14 residues. Germline-derived CDR1 and CDR2 are WSHSY and SAAADI. The J gene is TRBJ2-7, the V gene TRBV10-2, with 12 bases that match TRBD1. Sequenced material: PBMCs. This sequence originates from a woman between 40 and 55 years old in good health. Some clones in this sample may be carry-over from other donors' samples. The CDR3, as DNA: TGCGCCAGCAGCGGGACAGGGGGCTTCTACGAGCAGTACTTC. This encodes CASSGTGGFYEQYF.